The subject of this entry is one TCR beta chain. As yet, its antigen is unknown. This record comes from a study of T cell responses to AZD1222 COVID-19 vaccine. Study observations and caveats: All repertoire sampling was performed exclusively after the peak T cell response. White British people made up most donors, females outnumbered males, and clonal diversity was possibly underestimated.

Clones were sequenced by immunoSEQ multiplex PCR, and TCRdb holds only the in-frame ones, with some missing. The data contain over 110,000 clones, 90% to 95% of them singletons. This sequence was found in an adult in good health. Sample: peripheral blood, taken on day 0 of AZD1222 vaccination.

CDR3: CAISESTREGPADTQYF. CDR3 DNA: TGTGCCATCAGTGAGTCGACTCGTGAGGGGCCCGCAGATACGCAGTATTTT. This rearrangement joins TRBV10-3 to TRBJ2-3; D tentatively fits TRBD1 or TRBD2 (5 bases each). This CDR3 comprises 17 residues. Trimming removed 0 bases from V and 4 bases from J, with 17 bases in between. Germline lookup yields CDR1 ENHRY and CDR2 SYGVKD.